The present entry profiles one TCR beta chain with its context. This CDR3 region has 14 residues. The germline V and J ends were trimmed by 8 bases and 0 bases, with 13 bases remaining between them. The V gene's germline CDR1 is WSHSY and CDR2 SAAADI. The method was immunoSEQ multiplex PCR; TCRdb's version includes in-frame clones alone and lacks a portion of them. This sample yields approximately 210,000 clones, of which around 82% are seen a single time; less than 20% belongs to the top ten. The data originate from a study of blood T cell repertoires in COVID-19. Study context: Samples representing acute and convalescent COVID-19 were sourced from the United States, Italy and Spain. PBMCs, B-cell-depleted T cells, or T cells were the source of the cDNA or gDNA that made up the material.

The chain couples TRBV10-2 to TRBJ1-1, with D maybe TRBD1 (6 bases). Sequencing used PBMCs or T cells enriched from blood (not recorded which). The clonotype originates from a woman between 50 and 59 years old with acute COVID-19. The CDR3 region has the DNA TGCGCCAGCGGACGGACAGCGATGAACACTGAAGCTTTCTTT. Its protein product is CASGRTAMNTEAFF.